This T cell receptor beta chain was captured by sequencing in a study of T cell responses to AZD1222 COVID-19 vaccine. Germline CDR1 and CDR2: MDHEN and SYDVKM. The CDR3 extends over 12 amino acids. The V and J ends lost 5 bases and 0 bases respectively, with 3 bases between them. Generated by immunoSEQ multiplex PCR, the TCRdb table keeps only in-frame clones and is missing some. The sample yields about 150,000 clones, about nine tenths seen once. The source is an adult in good health. The chain joins TRBV28 to TRBJ2-3; D is unresolved. The material sequenced was peripheral blood, taken on day 0 of AZD1222 vaccination. This chain's CDR3 is CASSPSTDTQYF. DNA of the CDR3: TGTGCCAGCAGTCCGAGCACAGATACGCAGTATTTT.